This T cell receptor (beta chain) emerged from a study of CD8+CD57+ T cells in acquired aplastic anemia. Whole-study findings and limits: It was found that nearly 30 CD8+ CDR3 sequences were shared between patients and controls.

According to the study, genomic DNA was the template for TCR beta VDJ and CDR3 profiling. MiXCR, run by TCRdb on the reads, gives a single entry per CDR3 protein. The table records about 180,000 distinct CDR3 sequences, under 50% of them present only once. Trimming removed 3 bases at V and 4 bases at J, with 11 bases between. The CDR3 runs to 14 residues. Germline-derived CDR1 and CDR2 are SGHRS and YFSETQ. Ten or more counts support this clonotype. The antigen remains unidentified. The sequenced patients had an expansion of CD8+CD57+ cells seen by flow cytometry. With no exception, the patients had severe acquired aplastic anemia.

This clonotype was obtained from a human donor with aplastic anemia. Material: sorted CD4+, CD8+, or CD8+CD57+ T cells (not recorded which) from PBMCs. V and J are TRBV5-1 and TRBJ2-1; possibly TRBD1 for D (6 bases). CDR3 sequence reads: CASSSDRAYNEQFF. In DNA, the CDR3 is TGCGCCAGCAGCTCGGACAGAGCTTACAATGAGCAGTTCTTC.